These 5 T cell receptor beta chains came from one sample sequenced in a study of monozygotic twins with inflammatory bowel disease. TCRdb reprocessed the 5' RACE reads and stores each CDR3 protein as one record, lacking DNA. The clone table shows a few hundred thousand distinct CDR3 sequences, with the ten largest holding approximately 2.3%. Sequencing was performed on blood. The receptors derive from a human donor with ulcerative colitis or Crohn's disease, or a healthy co-twin of an affected twin (not recorded which).

The chain employs TRBV24-1 and TRBJ1-2; TCRdb picks TRBD1, but there is no DNA to check that call. Germline assignment: CDR1 KGHDR and CDR2 SFDVKD. The CDR3 sequence is 14 residues long. The CDR3 loop reads CATMDRGANYGYTF.

V gene TRBV20-1 combines with J gene TRBJ1-3. The CDR3 covers 13 residues. From germline, CDR1 is DFQATT and CDR2 SNEGSKA (reference sequence). The CDR3: CSARRISGNTIYF.

This rearrangement joins TRBV20-1 to TRBJ1-1; TCRdb calls TRBD1, which cannot be checked without DNA. The CDR3 contains 14 residues. CDR1 DFQATT and CDR2 SNEGSKA come from the germline V gene (reference sequence). The CDR3 sequence: CSAILGQMNTEAFF.

The chain has TRBV5-1 and TRBJ2-2; TCRdb's assignment of TRBD2 cannot be checked, as there is no DNA. CDR3 length: 17 amino acids. Germline lookup yields CDR1 SGHRS and CDR2 YFSETQ. The CDR3 region is CASSLASGGGGTGELFF.

The chain has TRBV7-7 and TRBJ2-1; TCRdb selects TRBD2, and the lack of DNA leaves this call unchecked. Germline V lookup: CDR1 SSHAT, CDR2 FNYEAQ (reference sequence). CDR3 length equals 15 residues. CDR3 sequence: CASSWGLAGTDEQFF.